These 30 T cell receptor beta chains were all obtained from the same sample, sequenced in a study of PD-1 blockade in mismatch repair-deficient tumors. Repertoires were generated with immunoSEQ multiplex PCR, while TCRdb's copy carries only in-frame clones and drops some. The sample shows approximately 63,000 clones, 70% to 90% of them seen only once. The specimen comprised peripheral blood, sampled 52 weeks after starting pembrolizumab. The receptor source for this set is an adult with mismatch repair-deficient cancer.

CDR3 coding DNA: TGTGCCAGCAGCTTAGGCCCAGGGTTCAGGAACACTGAAGCTTTCTTT. Protein: CASSLGPGFRNTEAFF. The chain is built from TRBV7-9 and TRBJ1-1, with a weak D call TRBD1 (5 bases). Germline assignment: CDR1 SEHNR and CDR2 FQNEAQ (reference sequence). V lost 1 base to trimming and J lost 1 base, with 13 bases between them. The CDR3 length is 16 residues.

The rearrangement joins TRBV19 to TRBJ2-3; D is perhaps TRBD1 or TRBD2 (5 bases each). The CDR3 consists of 17 residues. V shed 5 bases and J shed 2 bases, with 20 bases lying between them. Looked up from germline, CDR1 is LNHDA and CDR2 is SQIVND (reference sequence). The CDR3 DNA reads TGTGCCAGTAGTCCCGATACGGGACGCCTCGACACAGATACGCAGTATTTT. Protein sequence: CASSPDTGRLDTDTQYF. The full variable domain, in which reference TRBV19 and TRBJ2-3 provide the parts outside the CDR3, is DGGITQSPKYLFRKEGQNVTLSCEQNLNHDAMYWYRQDPGQGLRLIYYSQIVNDFQKGDIAEGYSVSREKKESFPLTVTSAQKNPTAFYLCASSPDTGRLDTDTQYFGPGTRLTVL.

The V gene is TRBV11-2, the J gene TRBJ2-1; no firm D call. This CDR3 has 12 residues. Deletions cut 1 base from V and 8 bases from J, with 6 bases between. Germline V CDR1 and CDR2: SGHAT, FQNNGV. CDR3 sequence: CASSLGGHEQFF. DNA of the CDR3: TGTGCCAGCAGCTTAGGTGGGCATGAGCAGTTCTTC.

The J gene is TRBJ2-5, the V gene TRBV4-3; D gene unclear. This CDR3 spans 13 amino acids. The germline V gene encodes CDR1 LGHNA and CDR2 YSLEER. V was pared by 0 bases and J by 4 bases, with 6 bases between. This chain's CDR3 is CASSQDFRETQYF. In DNA, the CDR3 is TGCGCCAGCAGCCAAGACTTCCGAGAGACCCAGTACTTC.

The rearrangement joins TRBV4-2 to TRBJ1-4; D not resolved. V was shortened by 3 bases and J by 8 bases, with 10 bases between the two germline ends. There are 13 residues in the CDR3. CDR1 and CDR2 (germline): LGHNA, YNFKEQ. CDR3 sequence (DNA): TGTGCCAGCAGCCAGAAGGAAGGGGAAAAACTGTTTTTT. Translated: CASSQKEGEKLFF.

V and J are TRBV6-6 and TRBJ2-7; no reliable D call. This CDR3 has 16 amino acids. CDR1 and CDR2 from the germline V gene are MNHNY and SVGAGI (reference sequence). Trimming removed 6 bases from V and 5 bases from J, with 23 bases in between. In nucleotides, the CDR3 is TGTGCCAGCAGGAATACGGACGCCCGGGTTACGGACGAGCAGTACTTC. It codes for CASRNTDARVTDEQYF.

The chain recombines TRBV28 with TRBJ2-3, with TRBD2 matching over 12 bases. The V and J ends lost 6 bases and 6 bases, in that order; junction bases with no gene match: 19. Germline V CDR1 and CDR2: MDHEN, SYDVKM. The CDR3 is 19 amino acids. The CDR3 spells CASSRRLAGVHHQADTQYF. CDR3 nucleotide sequence: TGTGCCAGCAGCCGTAGACTAGCGGGAGTGCACCACCAAGCTGATACGCAGTATTTT.

The chain has TRBV6-6 and TRBJ2-7; possible D gene TRBD1, 5 bases. The CDR3 runs to 16 residues. The V gene's germline CDR1 is MNHNY and CDR2 SVGAGI (reference sequence). V shed 0 bases and J shed 0 bases, with 12 bases lying between them. CDR3: CASSYSSQANSYEQYF. The DNA of the CDR3 is TGTGCCAGCAGTTACTCATCACAGGCGAACTCCTACGAGCAGTACTTC.

The chain joins TRBV7-9 to TRBJ2-7, with D perhaps TRBD1 (6 bases). The V gene's germline CDR1 is SEHNR and CDR2 FQNEAQ (reference sequence). V gave up 5 bases and J gave up 0 bases, with 14 bases separating them. The CDR3 is made up of 15 amino acids. CDR3 DNA sequence: TGTGCCAGCAGCCCTACAGGGCCGCCCTCCTACGAGCAGTACTTC. This codes for CASSPTGPPSYEQYF.

As regards this clone: A far larger clone is one nucleotide away, so this likely arose from a read error. The gene calls are TRBV5-4 and TRBJ1-2; D is unclear. CDR1 and CDR2 from the germline V gene are SGHNT and YYREEE (reference sequence). V shed 3 bases and J shed 5 bases, with 11 bases lying between them. CDR3 length equals 13 residues. The CDR3 region has the DNA TGTGCCAGCAGCTGGGCCCCGGTATATGGCTACACCTTC. It codes for CASSWAPVYGYTF.

The chain employs TRBV4-1 and TRBJ1-4; the D is unclear. Germline V CDR1 and CDR2: MGHRA, YSYEKL. The CDR3 is 17 amino acids. V was shortened by 2 bases and J by 4 bases, with 17 bases between the two germline ends. The CDR3 DNA reads as TGCGCCAGCAGCCAAACCGCCTCAAAGGCCATTAATGAAAAACTGTTTTTT. It is translated as CASSQTASKAINEKLFF.

This clone was seen just once. The V call is TRBV14, the J call TRBJ2-5; D possibly uses TRBD1 or TRBD2 (5 bases each). Per the germline V gene, CDR1 is SGHDN and CDR2 is FVKESK. The germline V and J ends were trimmed by 0 bases and 8 bases, with 28 bases remaining between them. This CDR3 has 19 amino acids. The CDR3 DNA reads as TGTGCCAGCAGCCAAGAAACCTCGGAAACCGGGACGCTAAAGAGAACCCAGTACTTC. It is translated as CASSQETSETGTLKRTQYF.

This chain links TRBV5-6 with TRBJ2-5; 9 bases align to TRBD2. Germline V gene lookup returns CDR1 SGHDT and CDR2 YYEEEE. V was clipped by 4 bases and J by 1 base; unmatched bases: 8. This CDR3 is built from 16 residues. The CDR3 spells CASSPPSGTVQETQYF. The CDR3 coding sequence is TGTGCCAGCAGCCCCCCTAGCGGGACAGTCCAAGAGACCCAGTACTTC.

The chain recombines TRBV4-3 with TRBJ2-7; TRBD1 aligns across 8 bases. J gave up 3 bases and V 3 bases, and 4 bases lay outside the gene matches. Germline V gene sequence: CDR1 LGHNA, CDR2 YSLEER. The CDR3 is made up of 14 amino acids. The CDR3 here is CASSQDRENYEQYF. For the CDR3, the DNA is TGCGCCAGCAGCCAGGACAGGGAAAACTACGAGCAGTACTTC.

A note on this clone: At one boundary the junction diverges from the germline segment, which might be a read error. This chain connects TRBV5-1 to TRBJ1-1; TRBD1 might be the D (5 bases). The CDR3 consists of 14 residues. The V gene's germline CDR1 is SGHRS and CDR2 YFSETQ. CDR3 residues: CASSLWGEDTEAFF. CDR3 bases: TGTGCCAGCAGCTTATGGGGGGAGGACACTGAAGCTTTCTTT. Supplemented by reference TRBV5-1 and TRBJ1-1, the full variable domain reads KAGVTQTPRYLIKTRGQQVTLSCSPISGHRSVSWYQQTPGQGLQFLFEYFSETQRNKGNFPGRFSGRQFSNSRSEMNVSTLELGDSALYLCASSLWGEDTEAFFGQGTRLTVV.

V and J are TRBV7-9 and TRBJ2-1; 7 bases are a match to TRBD2. Germline V lookup: CDR1 SEHNR, CDR2 FQNEAQ (reference sequence). J lost 6 bases, V lost 4 bases, and 15 bases had no gene match. This CDR3 is built from 17 residues. The CDR3 DNA reads TGTGCCAGCAGCTCCCCTCCTCAGCGGGACGGTAGCAATGAGCAGTTCTTC. Translated: CASSSPPQRDGSNEQFF.

The chain is built from TRBV6-6 and TRBJ1-3, with D perhaps TRBD1 (6 bases). The CDR3 consists of 13 residues. The germline V gene has CDR1 MNHNY and CDR2 SVGAGI (reference sequence). Trimming took 7 bases from V and 5 from J, leaving 12 bases between them. The CDR3 protein is CASTRGGRNTIYF. The CDR3 bases are TGTGCCAGCACTAGGGGGGGCCGAAACACCATATATTTT.

In nucleotides, the CDR3 is TGTGCCAGCAGCCGGGCGGTCGCTGAAGCTTTCTTT. This sequence encodes CASSRAVAEAFF. The V gene is TRBV7-9, the J gene TRBJ1-1; D remains ambiguous. V gave up 5 bases and J gave up 6 bases, with 10 bases separating them. Germline CDR1 SEHNR, CDR2 FQNEAQ (reference sequence). This CDR3 has 12 amino acids. Drawing the rest from reference TRBV7-9 and TRBJ1-1, the complete variable domain is DTGVSQNPRHKITKRGQNVTFRCDPISEHNRLYWYRQTLGQGPEFLTYFQNEAQLEKSRLLSDRFSAERPKGSFSTLEIQRTEQGDSAMYLCASSRAVAEAFFGQGTRLTVV.

This clone appeared a single time. The DNA for the CDR3 is TGTGCCAGCAGCTCCGAGCGGGGGGCAGGGGAGCAGTACTTC. It is translated as CASSSERGAGEQYF. The chain uses TRBV9 and TRBJ2-7; 9 positions agree with TRBD2. The CDR3 loop spans 14 amino acids. Trimming took 4 bases from V and 7 from J; bases not matched to a gene: 9. Germline loops: CDR1 SGDLS, CDR2 YYNGEE.

For this clone: The identical CDR3 is also encoded by other nucleotide sequences in the sample. The chain carries TRBV9 and TRBJ2-2, with D uncertain. Germline CDR1 and CDR2: SGDLS and YYNGEE. CDR3 length: 12 amino acids. Trimming took off 2 bases at V and 2 bases at J, with 1 base between the two ends. The CDR3 coding sequence is TGTGCCAGCAGCGTTAACACCGGGGAGCTGTTTTTT. Translated, it gives CASSVNTGELFF. The entire variable domain, with the rest obtained from reference TRBV9 and TRBJ2-2, is as follows: DSGVTQTPKHLITATGQRVTLRCSPRSGDLSVYWYQQSLDQGLQFLIQYYNGEERAKGNILERFSAQQFPDLHSELNLSSLELGDSALYFCASSVNTGELFFGEGSRLTVL.

The J gene is TRBJ1-3, the V gene TRBV6-5; TRBD1 might be the D (6 bases). V lost 2 bases and J lost 0, with 11 bases in between. The CDR3 runs 16 residues. The germline V gene encodes CDR1 MNHEY and CDR2 SVGAGI. The CDR3 DNA reads as TGTGCCAGCAGTTACGGGGGCATCCACTCTGGAAACACCATATATTTT. It is translated as CASSYGGIHSGNTIYF.

V and J are TRBV21-1 and TRBJ2-1; TRBD2 reflects the table's D call only, with no check against the DNA. TRBV21-1 is marked as a pseudogene. The length of the CDR3 is 16 residues. The chain's CDR3 is CASSKVRLAGMNEQFF. CDR3 nucleotides: TGTGCCAGCAGCAAAGTTCGGCTAGCGGGTATGAATGAGCAGTTCTTC.

The chain's CDR3 is CASSYGGEGHYEQYF. CDR3 bases: TGTGCCAGCAGTTACGGGGGGGAGGGACACTACGAGCAGTACTTC. The chain employs TRBV6-5 and TRBJ2-7; tentative D call: TRBD2 (7 bases). V lost 2 bases and J 3 bases, leaving 14 bases between the germline ends. This CDR3 contains 15 residues. The germline V gene encodes CDR1 MNHEY and CDR2 SVGAGI.

The genes are TRBV6-1 and TRBJ2-1; TRBD1 is a possible D gene (6 bases). CDR1 MNHNS and CDR2 SASEGT come from the germline V gene. With 1 base removed from V and 8 bases from J, the gap between germline ends came to 15 bases. This CDR3 has 15 residues. Here the CDR3 DNA reads TGTGCCAGCAGTGAAGTATTTTCCAGGGGAGATGAGCAGTTCTTC. It yields the protein CASSEVFSRGDEQFF.

The rearrangement uses TRBV5-4 and TRBJ1-3; D not certain. CDR1 is SGHNT and CDR2 is YYREEE in the germline V gene (reference sequence). CDR3 length: 14 residues. V lost 4 bases to trimming and J lost 2 bases, with 10 bases between them. The CDR3 DNA reads TGTGCCAGCAGCCGGGATTTAGCTGGAAACACCATATATTTT. Translating gives CASSRDLAGNTIYF.

The chain links TRBV10-3 to TRBJ2-3, with D perhaps TRBD1 (5 bases). CDR1 ENHRY and CDR2 SYGVKD come from the germline V gene. The V gene lost 2 bases and the J gene lost 0 bases, with 12 bases spanning the gap. The CDR3 loop spans 16 amino acids. The chain's CDR3 is CAISEPRATSTDTQYF. CDR3 DNA sequence: TGTGCCATCAGTGAGCCCAGGGCTACTAGCACAGATACGCAGTATTTT.

This clone was recorded once. The gene calls are TRBV4-3 and TRBJ2-7; D tentatively fits TRBD1 or TRBD2 (5 bases each). The CDR3 is made up of 17 amino acids. Germline V gene sequence: CDR1 LGHNA, CDR2 YSLEER. V lost 1 base and J 2 bases, leaving 18 bases between the germline ends. The CDR3 nucleotides read TGCGCCAGCAGCCAAGCTTTTTGGCAGGGACCCCCCTACGAGCAGTACTTC. It translates to CASSQAFWQGPPYEQYF.

CDR3 sequence reads: CASSEAGHSGELFF. CDR3 DNA sequence: TGTGCCAGTAGTGAGGCGGGGCACAGCGGGGAGCTGTTTTTT. V gene TRBV19 combines with J gene TRBJ2-2; a possible D gene is TRBD2 (6 bases). Germline-derived CDR1 and CDR2 are LNHDA and SQIVND (reference sequence). The CDR3 covers 14 residues. V shed 5 bases and J shed 7 bases, with 14 bases lying between them.

This rearrangement joins TRBV9 to TRBJ2-1; no clear D gene. V dropped 2 bases and J dropped 2 bases, with 11 bases sitting between them. CDR3 length equals 15 residues. The germline V gene encodes CDR1 SGDLS and CDR2 YYNGEE. CDR3 residues: CASSVEGRPYNEQFF. The CDR3 DNA is TGTGCCAGCAGCGTGGAAGGCAGGCCCTACAATGAGCAGTTCTTC.

The rearrangement uses TRBV5-6 and TRBJ2-1, with 9 bases identical to TRBD2. The CDR3 contains 16 residues. V trimming: 6 bases; J trimming: 3 bases; junction bases outside the gene matches: 10. CDR1 SGHDT and CDR2 YYEEEE come from the germline V gene. The CDR3 nucleotides read TGTGCCAGCACCCCTCGGCGGGAGGGAGTCTACAATGAGCAGTTCTTC. Its protein product is CASTPRREGVYNEQFF.